Listed here are 3 T cell receptor beta chains from one sample, sequenced in a study of metastatic and nonmetastatic thyroid tumors. With MiXCR, TCRdb called clones anew from the PCR reads. The table records some 16,000 clones, roughly 23% of them present only once. Thyroid surgery was performed in patients who had received no treatment beforehand. The sequencing sample was made of tumor tissue. The receptors here all came from a female donor with papillary thyroid cancer or a benign thyroid nodule (not recorded which). Some clones in this sample may be carry-over from other donors' samples.

This clone came up once. The chain recombines TRBV20-1 with TRBJ2-5; D gene ambiguous. The CDR3 consists of 10 residues. The germline gives CDR1 DFQATT, CDR2 SNEGSKA (reference sequence). The ends were cut back, 0 bases at V and 5 bases at J, with 1 base in the middle. CDR3 coding DNA: TGCAGTGCTAGAGATGAGACCCAGTACTTC. This sequence encodes CSARDETQYF.

For this clone: One end of the junction varies from germline; a read error may be responsible. The rearrangement joins TRBV3-1 to TRBJ1-3, with D maybe TRBD1 (6 bases). The CDR3 contains 15 residues. Germline CDR1 LGHDT, CDR2 YNNKEL (reference sequence). The CDR3 loop reads CAISLSGTRGNTIYF. CDR3 sequence (DNA): TGTGCCATCAGCCTTAGCGGGACACGGGGAAACACCATATATTTT.

The V and J genes are TRBV6-1 and TRBJ2-1; 7 nucleotides align to TRBD2. The CDR3 extends over 14 amino acids. With 2 bases clipped from V and 7 bases from J, the junction kept 5 bases outside the gene matches. From germline, CDR1 is MNHNS and CDR2 SASEGT. CDR3 sequence reads: CASSESGLVNEQFF. The DNA for the CDR3 is TGTGCCAGCAGTGAATCCGGACTAGTTAATGAGCAGTTCTTC.